This TCR beta chain was documented in a study of T cells in Graves' hyperthyroidism and ophthalmopathy. This clonotype was recorded at least ten times. The TCR beta CDR3 regions underwent amplification using RNA transcripts as the source. When the TCR CDR3 underwent first-round RT-PCR, the HTBI primer set was used. TCRdb re-called the multiplex PCR reads through MiXCR, storing one row per CDR3 protein. The sample contains fewer than 450,000 distinct CDR3 sequences, about a sixth of which appear only once. Sequenced: blood. The TCR comes from a woman in her 30s with Graves' hyperthyroidism that later progressed to Graves' ophthalmopathy.

CDR3 nucleotides: TGTGCCAGCAGCTGGGGGACTAGCGCGAACACAGATACGCAGTATTTT. Amino acid sequence: CASSWGTSANTDTQYF. The chain joins TRBV6-1 to TRBJ2-3; TRBD2 agrees at 10 bases. The CDR3 has 16 amino acids. In germline, CDR1 is MNHNS, CDR2 SASEGT. With 6 bases clipped from V and 2 bases from J, the junction kept 8 bases outside the gene matches.